This T cell receptor beta chain derives from a study of blood T cell repertoires in COVID-19. Overall study context: Donors in the United States, Italy and Spain gave samples during acute or convalescent COVID-19. PBMCs, B-cell-depleted T cells, or T cells were the source of the cDNA or gDNA that made up the material.

Germline CDR1 and CDR2: SGHNT and YYREEE (reference sequence). Trimming stripped 4 bases from V and 4 bases from J, with 18 bases between. The CDR3 runs 16 residues. Enrolment of Seattle patients took place during active infection, and they were followed longitudinally. In the original workflow: Quantification of nucleated cells was approximated via reference gene primer amplification. Data came from immunoSEQ multiplex PCR; TCRdb stores just in-frame clones and leaves some out. That table gives V, J and clone size, and the DNA gave D and trimming. The sample gives about 250,000 clones, 70% to 90% of which show up once; roughly 6.8% is in the top ten.

The TCR was taken from a woman aged 25-40 years with COVID-19, enrolled during active disease. Sequencing used peripheral blood. The chain uses TRBV5-4 and TRBJ2-1; a possible D gene is TRBD2 (5 bases). In DNA form, the CDR3 reads TGTGCCAGCAGCCCCAGAGGGTCCCCACAGTACAATGAGCAGTTCTTC. It codes for CASSPRGSPQYNEQFF.